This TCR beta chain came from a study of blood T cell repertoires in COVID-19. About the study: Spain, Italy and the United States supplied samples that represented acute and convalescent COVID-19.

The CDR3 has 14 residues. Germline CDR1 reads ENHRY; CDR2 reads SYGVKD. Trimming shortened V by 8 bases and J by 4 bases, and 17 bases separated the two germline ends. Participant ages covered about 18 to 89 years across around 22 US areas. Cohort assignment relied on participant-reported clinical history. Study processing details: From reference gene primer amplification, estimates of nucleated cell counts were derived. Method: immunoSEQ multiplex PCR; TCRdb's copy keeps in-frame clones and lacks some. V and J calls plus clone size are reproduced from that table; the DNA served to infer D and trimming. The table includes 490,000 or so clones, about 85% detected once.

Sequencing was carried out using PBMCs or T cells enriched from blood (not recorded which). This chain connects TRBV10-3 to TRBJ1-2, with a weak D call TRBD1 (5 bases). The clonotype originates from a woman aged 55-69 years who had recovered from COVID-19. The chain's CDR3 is CAIRGAQVFYGYTF. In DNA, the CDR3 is TGTGCCATCCGCGGGGCACAGGTGTTCTATGGCTACACCTTC.